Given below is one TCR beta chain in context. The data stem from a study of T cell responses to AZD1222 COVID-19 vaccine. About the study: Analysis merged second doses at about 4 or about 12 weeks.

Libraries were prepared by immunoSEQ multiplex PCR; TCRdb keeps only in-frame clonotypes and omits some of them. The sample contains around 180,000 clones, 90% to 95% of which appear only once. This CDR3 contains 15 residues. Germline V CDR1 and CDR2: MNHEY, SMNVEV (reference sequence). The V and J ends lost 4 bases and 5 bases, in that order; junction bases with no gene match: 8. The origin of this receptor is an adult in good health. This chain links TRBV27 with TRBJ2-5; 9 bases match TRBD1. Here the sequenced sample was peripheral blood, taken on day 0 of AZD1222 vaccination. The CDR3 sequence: CASSYRGLFQETQYF. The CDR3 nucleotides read TGTGCCAGCAGTTACAGGGGGCTTTTCCAGGAGACCCAGTACTTC.